The 18 T cell receptor beta chains listed next were all sequenced from one sample in a study of cytomegalovirus exposure and HLA in healthy donors. Using immunoSEQ multiplex PCR, the repertoire was profiled, and TCRdb retains in-frame clones only, with some absent. The sample carries 300,000 to 400,000 clones, around 86% recorded once. The sample comprised PBMCs. All receptors come from a woman under 30 in good health and CMV-seronegative.

This clone was seen only once. The chain couples TRBV2 to TRBJ1-3; 8 bases fit TRBD1. Losses at the gene ends were 7 bases for V and 2 bases for J; bases not matched to a gene: 7. The CDR3 runs 15 residues. Germline CDR1 reads SNHLY; CDR2 reads FYNNEI. CDR3 residues: CASTPGQVAGNTIYF. The CDR3 DNA reads as TGTGCCAGCACCCCGGGACAGGTGGCTGGAAACACCATATATTTT.

This chain uses TRBV5-1 with TRBJ2-2; D gene ambiguous. Germline lookup yields CDR1 SGHRS and CDR2 YFSETQ. Trimming shortened V by 0 bases and J by 1 base, and 7 bases separated the two germline ends. The CDR3 has 15 amino acids. As DNA, the CDR3 is TGCGCCAGCAGCTTGGGCGGCAAGAACACCGGGGAGCTGTTTTTT. It is translated as CASSLGGKNTGELFF.

V is TRBV9 and J is TRBJ2-5, with D maybe TRBD1 (6 bases). The CDR3 contains 14 residues. Between the trimmed V and J ends, which lost 4 bases and 2 bases, there was a span of 12 bases. In germline, CDR1 is SGDLS, CDR2 YYNGEE. Written as DNA, the CDR3 is TGTGCCAGCAGCCCCCTGGGGGCTCAAGAGACCCAGTACTTC. This sequence encodes CASSPLGAQETQYF.

This clone was observed a single time. This chain uses TRBV27 with TRBJ2-1; 15 positions match TRBD2. CDR1 and CDR2 (germline): MNHEY, SMNVEV (reference sequence). V shed 5 bases and J 3 bases; nucleotides not matched to a gene: 5. The CDR3 is 17 amino acids. CDR3 in DNA: TGTGCCAGCAGTCCCGGGACTAGCGGGGGGTTCTACAATGAGCAGTTCTTC. Its protein is CASSPGTSGGFYNEQFF.

The V gene is TRBV2, the J gene TRBJ2-3, with TRBD2 matching over 13 bases. The CDR3 loop spans 15 amino acids. With 6 bases clipped from V and 6 bases from J, the junction kept 6 bases outside the gene matches. Germline V CDR1 and CDR2: SNHLY, FYNNEI. The chain's CDR3 is CASRPGTSGVDTQYF. The DNA of the CDR3 is TGTGCCAGCAGACCCGGGACTAGCGGGGTGGATACGCAGTATTTT.

V is TRBV5-1 and J is TRBJ2-7; maybe TRBD1 (5 bases). CDR1 and CDR2 (germline): SGHRS, YFSETQ. This CDR3 is 18 amino acids long. V lost 1 base and J lost 2, with 22 bases in between. The CDR3 loop reads CASSLLGAENLRTYEQYF. The CDR3, as DNA: TGCGCCAGCAGCTTGTTAGGGGCCGAAAACCTCCGAACCTACGAGCAGTACTTC. Full variable domain (remainder filled in from reference TRBV5-1 and TRBJ2-7): KAGVTQTPRYLIKTRGQQVTLSCSPISGHRSVSWYQQTPGQGLQFLFEYFSETQRNKGNFPGRFSGRQFSNSRSEMNVSTLELGDSALYLCASSLLGAENLRTYEQYFGPGTRLTVT.

The table lists this clone with a count of one. The chain links TRBV19 to TRBJ2-7; TRBD2 is a possible D gene (6 bases). Looked up from germline, CDR1 is LNHDA and CDR2 is SQIVND (reference sequence). Trimming removed 5 bases from V and 0 bases from J, with 20 bases in between. This CDR3 has 17 residues. The CDR3 sequence is CASSVTGDGSPSYEQYF. CDR3 in DNA: TGTGCCAGTAGTGTGACCGGGGACGGGAGCCCCTCCTACGAGCAGTACTTC.

The DNA for the CDR3 is TGTGCCAGCAGCTTAGGGGCAGGGGGCGCCGGTAATTCACCCCTCCACTTT. This translates into CASSLGAGGAGNSPLHF. V and J are TRBV7-6 and TRBJ1-6; 8 nucleotides match TRBD1. The CDR3 spans 17 residues. Trimming removed 1 base from V and 6 bases from J; junction bases left unmatched: 8. Germline-derived CDR1 and CDR2 are SGHVS and FNYEAQ.

In DNA, the CDR3 is TGTGCCAGCAGCATCAGACTAGCGGGAGGGCCCAGAAATGAGCAGTTCTTC. Translating it yields CASSIRLAGGPRNEQFF. The J gene is TRBJ2-1, the V gene TRBV11-1; 14 bases map to TRBD2. The V segment lost 5 bases and the J segment 7 bases; nucleotides outside the gene matches: 10. This CDR3 is 17 amino acids long. The germline CDR1 and CDR2 sequences are SGHAT and FQDESV (reference sequence).

The chain couples TRBV6-1 to TRBJ1-3; 8 bases line up with TRBD1. Trimming took 4 bases from V and 3 from J; bases not matched to a gene: 2. The CDR3 is 14 amino acids. Germline loops: CDR1 MNHNS, CDR2 SASEGT. The CDR3 nucleotides read TGTGCCAGCAGTGTCAGGGGGCTTGGAAACACCATATATTTT. Translation: CASSVRGLGNTIYF.

V is TRBV4-1 and J is TRBJ2-3; 9 positions match TRBD2. Germline CDR1 and CDR2: MGHRA and YSYEKL. Germline trimming cut 0 bases from V and 1 base from J; bases unmatched to any gene: 8. CDR3 length: 18 residues. In DNA form, the CDR3 reads TGCGCCAGCAGCCAAGAAACCCTAGCGGGGTGGCGCACAGATACGCAGTATTTT. Translated, it gives CASSQETLAGWRTDTQYF.

This clone was detected a few times. The chain employs TRBV5-4 and TRBJ2-5; possibly TRBD2 for D (7 bases). The ends were cut back, 4 bases at V and 10 bases at J, with 17 bases in the middle. The germline CDR1 and CDR2 sequences are SGHNT and YYREEE (reference sequence). The CDR3 is made up of 13 amino acids. The CDR3 nucleotides are TGTGCCAGCAGCCCTGGGGGGGCCTGGATCCAGTACTTC. It is translated as CASSPGGAWIQYF.

This chain connects TRBV29-1 to TRBJ2-3, with D perhaps TRBD2 (6 bases). This CDR3 contains 13 residues. Trimming stripped 7 bases from V and 1 base from J, with 12 bases between. In germline, CDR1 is SQVTM, CDR2 ANQGSEA. The CDR3 here is CSGGRDRTDTQYF. CDR3 bases: TGCAGCGGCGGGCGGGACCGCACAGATACGCAGTATTTT.

This clone was counted a few times. The chain is built from TRBV6-1 and TRBJ1-2; D unresolved. This CDR3 region has 12 residues. Trimming took off 5 bases at V and 4 bases at J, with 8 bases between the two ends. From germline, CDR1 is MNHNS and CDR2 SASEGT. The CDR3 DNA reads as TGTGCCAGCAGTTATAGTTCCTATGGCTACACCTTC. It encodes CASSYSSYGYTF.

The chain employs TRBV5-5 and TRBJ1-2; TRBD1 matches 8 bases. This CDR3 is built from 14 residues. The germline CDR1 and CDR2 sequences are SGHKS and YYEKEE (reference sequence). Trimming took 5 bases from V and 5 from J; bases not matched to a gene: 8. The CDR3 loop is CASRETGTGYGYTF. CDR3 nucleotide sequence: TGTGCCAGCAGGGAAACCGGGACAGGTTATGGCTACACCTTC. The full variable domain, rest sourced from reference TRBV5-5 and TRBJ1-2, is DAGVTQSPTHLIKTRGQQVTLRCSPISGHKSVSWYQQVLGQGPQFIFQYYEKEERGRGNFPDRFSARQFPNYSSELNVNALLLGDSALYLCASRETGTGYGYTFGSGTRLTVV.

The CDR3: CASSYARDNEQFF. The CDR3 DNA reads TGTGCCAGCAGTTACGCCAGGGACAATGAGCAGTTCTTC. The chain is built from TRBV6-5 and TRBJ2-1, with D maybe TRBD1 (5 bases). Per the germline V gene, CDR1 is MNHEY and CDR2 is SVGAGI. V was pared by 2 bases and J by 5 bases, with 7 bases between. The CDR3 spans 13 residues.

DNA for the CDR3: TGTGCCAGCAGTGAATGGAGTGCAACTAATGAAAAACTGTTTTTT. It translates to CASSEWSATNEKLFF. The chain recombines TRBV6-1 with TRBJ1-4, with unresolved D. Trimming took off 2 bases at V and 0 bases at J, with 7 bases between the two ends. This CDR3 region has 15 residues. Per the germline V gene, CDR1 is MNHNS and CDR2 is SASEGT.

The gene calls are TRBV28 and TRBJ2-1; D may be TRBD2 (5 bases). The V and J ends lost 2 bases and 9 bases respectively, with 11 bases between them. The germline V gene has CDR1 MDHEN and CDR2 SYDVKM. CDR3 length: 13 residues. The CDR3 reads CASSLEGTGEQFF. CDR3 coding DNA: TGTGCCAGCAGTTTAGAGGGAACGGGTGAGCAGTTCTTC.